Sequencing of this T cell receptor (beta chain) was carried out in a study of T cell repertoires in cytomegalovirus infection. In its sample, this clonotype was seen a few times. Its antigen is unidentified. The CDR3 runs to 11 residues. Germline assignment: CDR1 SEHNR and CDR2 FQNEAQ (reference sequence). J was trimmed by 10 bases and V by 4 bases; bases with no gene match: 2. TCRdb used MiXCR to reprocess the reads, holding one entry per CDR3 protein. This sample has around 900,000 distinct CDR3 sequences; around a third occur once, and the top ten carry about 14%. The material was cultured CD8+ T cells from PBMCs, obtained from culture after CMV antigen stimulation. This receptor was obtained from a human donor in good health (CMV status not recorded). Some clones in this sample may be carry-over from other donors' samples. The chain is built from TRBV7-9 and TRBJ1-1; 8 bases map to TRBD1. Here the CDR3 DNA reads TGTGCCAGCAGCTCCGACAGGGGAGCTTTCTTT. Its protein is CASSSDRGAFF.